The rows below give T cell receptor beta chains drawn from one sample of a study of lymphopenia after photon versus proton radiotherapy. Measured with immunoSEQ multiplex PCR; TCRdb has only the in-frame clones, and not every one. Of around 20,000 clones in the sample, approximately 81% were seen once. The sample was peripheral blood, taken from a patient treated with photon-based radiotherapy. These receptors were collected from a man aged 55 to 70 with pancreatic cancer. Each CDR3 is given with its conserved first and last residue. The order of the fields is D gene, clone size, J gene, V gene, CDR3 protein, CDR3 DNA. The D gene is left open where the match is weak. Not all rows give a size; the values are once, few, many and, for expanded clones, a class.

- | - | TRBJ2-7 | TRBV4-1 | CASSQGYYEQYF | TGCGCCAGCAGCCAAGGCTACTACGAGCAGTACTTC
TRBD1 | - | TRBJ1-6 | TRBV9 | CASSVGSTGNNSPLHF | TGTGCCAGCAGCGTAGGTTCGACAGGGAACAATTCACCCCTCCACTTT
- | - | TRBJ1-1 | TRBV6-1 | CASGESLNTEAFF | TGTGCCAGCGGCGAAAGCTTGAACACTGAAGCTTTCTTT
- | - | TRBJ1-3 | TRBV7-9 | CASTLNRNTIYF | TGTGCCAGCACCCTCAATCGGAACACCATATATTTT
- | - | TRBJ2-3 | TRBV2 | CASSLDSSTDTQYF | TGTGCCAGCAGCCTAGACAGTAGCACAGATACGCAGTATTTT
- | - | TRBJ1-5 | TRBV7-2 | CASSLGDKTQPQHF | TGTGCCAGCAGCTTAGGGGACAAAACTCAGCCCCAGCATTTT
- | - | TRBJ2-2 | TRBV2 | CASSPDRIYTNTGELFF | TGTGCCAGCTCGCCCGACAGGATTTATACGAACACCGGGGAGCTGTTTTTT
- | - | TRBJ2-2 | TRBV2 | CASSDRSFTGELFF | TGTGCCAGCAGTGATCGGAGCTTCACCGGGGAGCTGTTTTTT
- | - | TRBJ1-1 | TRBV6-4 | CASSIGTTRGVNTEAFF | TGTGCCAGCAGCATCGGAACCACCCGGGGGGTGAACACTGAAGCTTTCTTT
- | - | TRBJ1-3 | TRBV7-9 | CASSPQWAGNTIYF | TGTGCCAGCAGCCCCCAATGGGCTGGAAACACCATATATTTT
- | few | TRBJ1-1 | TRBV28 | CASSLWQGRTEAFF | TGTGCCAGCAGTTTATGGCAGGGGCGCACTGAAGCTTTCTTT
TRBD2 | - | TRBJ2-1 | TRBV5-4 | CASSFQRGGLFF | TGTGCCAGCAGCTTTCAGCGGGGGGGCCTATTCTTC
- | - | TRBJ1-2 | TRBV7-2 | CASSLQLYYGYTF | TGTGCCAGCAGCCTGCAGTTATACTATGGCTACACCTTC
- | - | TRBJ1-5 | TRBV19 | CASTSFLGGNQPQHF | TGTGCCAGTACCAGTTTCTTAGGGGGCAATCAGCCCCAGCATTTT
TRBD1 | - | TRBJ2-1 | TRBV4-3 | CASSQGVTGAYNEQFF | TGCGCCAGCAGCCAAGGGGTGACAGGGGCCTACAATGAGCAGTTCTTC
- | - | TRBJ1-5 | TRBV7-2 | CASSLGGQPQHF | TGTGCCAGCAGCTTAGGGGGGCAGCCCCAGCATTTT
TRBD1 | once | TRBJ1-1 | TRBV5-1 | CASSALRDRALRGNTEAFF | TGCGCCAGCAGCGCTCTCCGGGACAGGGCTCTCCGAGGCAACACTGAAGCTTTCTTT
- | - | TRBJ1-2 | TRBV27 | CASSLATTYGYTF | TGTGCCAGCAGTTTGGCCACGACCTATGGCTACACCTTC
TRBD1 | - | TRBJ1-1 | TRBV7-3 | CASSEGGLNTEAFF | TGTGCCAGCAGCGAAGGGGGCCTCAACACTGAAGCTTTCTTT
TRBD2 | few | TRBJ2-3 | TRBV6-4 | CASSDGAGVADTQYF | TGTGCCAGCAGTGATGGAGCGGGGGTTGCAGATACGCAGTATTTT
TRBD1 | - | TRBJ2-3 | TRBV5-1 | CASSLEDRDDTQYF | TGCGCCAGCAGCTTGGAGGACAGGGACGATACGCAGTATTTT
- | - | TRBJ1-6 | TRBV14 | CASSSGSSYNSPLHF | TGTGCCAGCAGCTCCGGTAGCTCCTATAATTCACCCCTCCACTTT
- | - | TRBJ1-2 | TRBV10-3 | CAISNREENYGYTF | TGTGCCATCAGTAACAGGGAAGAGAACTATGGCTACACCTTC
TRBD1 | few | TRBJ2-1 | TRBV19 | CASGDRAALGNEQFF | TGTGCCAGTGGGGACAGGGCCGCCTTGGGCAATGAGCAGTTCTTC
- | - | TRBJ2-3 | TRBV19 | CASSMGTRSTDTQYF | TGTGCCAGTAGTATGGGAACTCGTTCCACAGATACGCAGTATTTT
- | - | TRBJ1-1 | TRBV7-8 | CASSQSGGNTEAFF | TGTGCCAGCAGCCAGAGTGGGGGAAACACTGAAGCTTTCTTT
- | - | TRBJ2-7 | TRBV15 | CATSREPQHEQYF | TGTGCCACCAGCAGAGAGCCACAGCACGAGCAGTACTTC
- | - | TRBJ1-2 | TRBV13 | CASSSRRRRGQFYGYTF | TGTGCCAGCAGCTCTAGACGCCGTCGAGGACAGTTCTATGGCTACACCTTC
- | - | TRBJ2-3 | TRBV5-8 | CASSLAPSSTDTQYF | TGTGCCAGCAGCTTGGCGCCCTCTAGCACAGATACGCAGTATTTT
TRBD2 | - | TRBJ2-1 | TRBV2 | CASSEIAGEQFF | TGTGCCAGCAGTGAAATAGCGGGGGAGCAGTTCTTC
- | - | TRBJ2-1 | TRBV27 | CASITYNEQFF | TGTGCCAGCATCACCTACAATGAGCAGTTCTTC